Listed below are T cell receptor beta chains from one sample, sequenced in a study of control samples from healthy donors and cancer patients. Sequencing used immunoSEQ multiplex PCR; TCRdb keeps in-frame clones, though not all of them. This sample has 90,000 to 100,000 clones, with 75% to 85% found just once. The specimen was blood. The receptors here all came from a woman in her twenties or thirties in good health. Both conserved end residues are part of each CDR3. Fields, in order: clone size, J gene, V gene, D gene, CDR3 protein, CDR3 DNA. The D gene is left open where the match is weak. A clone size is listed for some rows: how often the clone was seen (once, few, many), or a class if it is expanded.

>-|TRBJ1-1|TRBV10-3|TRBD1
CAISGRTGEVEAFF
TGTGCCATCAGTGGAAGGACAGGTGAGGTTGAAGCTTTCTTT
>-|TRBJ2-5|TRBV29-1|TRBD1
CSVKTDRRETQYF
TGCAGCGTAAAGACGGACAGGAGGGAGACCCAGTACTTC
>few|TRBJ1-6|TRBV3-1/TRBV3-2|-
CASSQVYWGRTTYNSPLHF
TGTGCCAGCAGCCAAGTTTACTGGGGCCGAACTACCTATAATTCACCCCTCCACTTT
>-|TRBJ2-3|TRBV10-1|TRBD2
CASIGWGPGTSGGRFVSTDTQYF
TGCGCCAGCATAGGTTGGGGGCCTGGGACTAGCGGGGGGCGCTTCGTTAGCACAGATACGCAGTATTTT
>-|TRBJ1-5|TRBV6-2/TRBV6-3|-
CASSYKPSNQPQHF
TGTGCCAGCAGTTACAAACCCAGCAATCAGCCCCAGCATTTT
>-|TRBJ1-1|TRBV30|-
CALQVLNTEAFF
TGTGCCTTACAAGTCTTGAACACTGAAGCTTTCTTT
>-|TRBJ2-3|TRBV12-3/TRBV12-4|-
CASSLGFTDTQYF
TGTGCCAGCAGTTTGGGGTTCACAGATACGCAGTATTTT
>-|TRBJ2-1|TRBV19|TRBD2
CASSYRLAGGYNEQFF
TGTGCCAGTAGCTATCGACTAGCGGGGGGTTACAATGAGCAGTTCTTC
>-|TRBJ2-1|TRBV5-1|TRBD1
CASTTGQGLDEQFF
TGCGCCAGCACAACGGGACAGGGTCTTGATGAGCAGTTCTTC
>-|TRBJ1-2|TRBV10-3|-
CAIGKGQDPNYGYTF
TGTGCCATAGGGAAAGGGCAGGACCCTAACTATGGCTACACCTTC
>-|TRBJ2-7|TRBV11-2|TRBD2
CASSLEPAVAGLYEQYF
TGTGCCAGCAGCTTAGAACCAGCGGTAGCGGGACTCTACGAGCAGTACTTC
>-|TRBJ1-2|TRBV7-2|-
CASSLAARGYYGYTF
TGTGCCAGCAGCTTAGCTGCCAGGGGTTATTATGGCTACACCTTC
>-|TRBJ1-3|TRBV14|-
CASSQIGIGNTIYF
TGTGCCAGCAGCCAAATCGGGATCGGAAACACCATATATTTT
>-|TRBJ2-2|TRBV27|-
CASSQRTLVHFGELFF
TGTGCCAGCAGCCAAAGGACCTTAGTGCATTTCGGGGAGCTGTTTTTT
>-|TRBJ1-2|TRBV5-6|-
CASSGAMADYGYTF
TGTGCCAGCAGCGGTGCTATGGCCGACTATGGCTACACCTTC
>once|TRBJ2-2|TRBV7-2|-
CASSPPGLGTGELFF
TGTGCCAGCAGCCCTCCCGGCCTGGGGACCGGGGAGCTGTTTTTT
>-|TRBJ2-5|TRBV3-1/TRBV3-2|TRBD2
CASSQSPTSGETQYF
TGTGCCAGCAGCCAATCCCCGACTAGCGGGGAGACCCAGTACTTC
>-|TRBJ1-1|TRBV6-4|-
CASSVEGNTEAFF
TGTGCCAGCAGTGTGGAAGGGAACACTGAAGCTTTCTTT
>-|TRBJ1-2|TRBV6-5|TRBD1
CASRRGRNYGYTF
TGTGCCAGCAGAAGGGGGCGTAACTATGGCTACACCTTC
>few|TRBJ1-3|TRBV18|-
CASSRTVSSGNTIYF
TGTGCCAGCTCGCGGACTGTCAGCTCTGGAAACACCATATATTTT
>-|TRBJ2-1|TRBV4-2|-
CASSQEGENEQFF
TGTGCCAGCAGCCAAGAGGGGGAGAATGAGCAGTTCTTC
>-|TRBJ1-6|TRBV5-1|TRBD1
CASSSGQGYSPLHF
TGCGCCAGCAGCTCGGGACAGGGTTACTCACCCCTCCACTTT
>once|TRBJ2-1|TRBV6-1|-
CASSEASSGPGQFF
TGTGCCAGCAGTGAAGCCTCTAGTGGGCCGGGGCAGTTCTTC
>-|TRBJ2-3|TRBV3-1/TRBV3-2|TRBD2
CASSRTSGGAVDTQYF
TGTGCCAGCAGCCGAACTAGCGGGGGGGCTGTAGATACGCAGTATTTT
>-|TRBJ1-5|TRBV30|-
CAWATGGSNQPQHF
TGTGCCTGGGCCACTGGGGGCAGCAATCAGCCCCAGCATTTT
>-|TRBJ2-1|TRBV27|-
CASSWGANSVNEQFF
TGTGCCAGCAGTTGGGGGGCTAACTCCGTCAATGAGCAGTTCTTC
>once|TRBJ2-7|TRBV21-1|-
CASSKATPDPYEQYF
TGTGCCAGCAGCAAAGCGACCCCGGACCCCTACGAGCAGTACTTC
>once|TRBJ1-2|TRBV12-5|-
CASGLPWDYGYTF
TGTGCTAGTGGTTTGCCCTGGGACTATGGCTACACCTTC
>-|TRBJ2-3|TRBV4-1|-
CASSPTDDRASTDTQYF
TGCGCCAGCAGCCCAACCGACGACAGAGCGAGCACAGATACGCAGTATTTT
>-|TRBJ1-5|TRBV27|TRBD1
CASKPDRGNQPQHF
TGTGCCAGCAAACCGGACAGGGGCAATCAGCCCCAGCATTTT
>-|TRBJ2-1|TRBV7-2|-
CASSAGLGRDEQFF
TGTGCCAGCAGCGCGGGACTGGGAAGGGATGAGCAGTTCTTC
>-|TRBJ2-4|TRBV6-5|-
CASQTLAKNIQYF
TGTGCCAGTCAGACCTTAGCCAAAAACATTCAGTACTTC
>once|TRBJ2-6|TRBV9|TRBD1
CASSVEGQGSWRANVLTF
TGTGCCAGCAGCGTAGAAGGACAGGGTTCCTGGCGAGCCAACGTCCTGACTTTC
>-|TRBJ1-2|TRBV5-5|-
CASSLATPSATNYGYTF
TGTGCCAGCAGCTTAGCGACCCCATCGGCGACAAATTATGGCTACACCTTC
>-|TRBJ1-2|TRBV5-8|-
CASSLHSNYGYTF
TGTGCCAGCAGCTTGCACTCAAACTATGGCTACACCTTC
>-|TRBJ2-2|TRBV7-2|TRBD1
CASSLRGFGQAATGELFF
TGTGCCAGCAGCCTAAGGGGGTTCGGACAGGCGGCCACCGGGGAGCTGTTTTTT
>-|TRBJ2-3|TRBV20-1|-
CSASRGWVQATQYF
TGCAGTGCTAGTCGGGGATGGGTTCAGGCCACGCAGTATTTT
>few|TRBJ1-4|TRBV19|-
CASSSDGEEKLFF
TGTGCCAGTAGTAGCGACGGAGAAGAAAAACTGTTTTTT
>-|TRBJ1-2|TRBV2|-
CASKGDIRFYGYTF
TGTGCCAGCAAGGGGGACATAAGATTCTATGGCTACACCTTC
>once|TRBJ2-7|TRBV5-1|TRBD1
CASSSGTGDGEQYF
TGCGCCAGCAGCTCCGGGACAGGGGATGGCGAGCAGTACTTC
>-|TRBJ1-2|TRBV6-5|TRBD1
CASRTTGGDGYTF
TGTGCTAGCAGGACGACAGGGGGAGATGGCTACACCTTC
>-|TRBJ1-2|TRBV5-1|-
CASSLGLTDYGYTF
TGCGCCAGCAGCTTGGGACTGACAGACTATGGCTACACCTTC
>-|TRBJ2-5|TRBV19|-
CASSADRETQYF
TGTGCCAGTAGTGCGGACCGAGAGACCCAGTACTTC
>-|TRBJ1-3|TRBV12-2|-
CASALNDSGNTIYF
TGTGCAAGCGCGCTTAATGACTCTGGAAACACCATATATTTT